This T cell receptor (beta chain) was captured in a study of CD8 T cells in ankylosing spondylitis. V was pared by 4 bases and J by 4 bases, with 14 bases between. The CDR3 is 14 amino acids. Germline V gene data show CDR1 as SGHKS and CDR2 as YYEKEE (reference sequence). For TCR beta, libraries came from quantitative 5'-RACE with molecular barcodes. Each CDR3 protein is one row after TCRdb ran MiXCR on the 5' RACE reads. Among around 770,000 distinct CDR3 sequences listed, around 20% were seen once. This clonotype has just a few counts. Its antigen is still unknown. Study conclusions and caveats: What seemed typical of ankylosing spondylitis blood was a TCR beta motif built from about 8 highly homologous variants. Disease-linked clones were CD8+ and relatively rare in peripheral blood. Prior work had noted some motif variants in reactive arthritis blood and synovial fluid. According to the report, clones linked to the disease were significantly enriched in matched synovial fluid samples taken from ankylosing spondylitis patients.

Sequencing was performed on blood, either unsorted or a sorted T cell fraction (not recorded which). The rearrangement links TRBV5-5 to TRBJ1-2, with a tentative D call TRBD1 (5 bases). The TCR was taken from a male donor with ankylosing spondylitis. CDR3 in DNA: TGTGCCAGCAGCCGGGACTTACAGCCCTATGGCTACACCTTC. This gives the protein CASSRDLQPYGYTF. The full variable domain, rest sourced from reference TRBV5-5 and TRBJ1-2, is DAGVTQSPTHLIKTRGQQVTLRCSPISGHKSVSWYQQVLGQGPQFIFQYYEKEERGRGNFPDRFSARQFPNYSSELNVNALLLGDSALYLCASSRDLQPYGYTFGSGTRLTVV.